Included here is one T cell receptor beta chain sequence, with context. The sample originates from a study of blood T cell repertoires in COVID-19. Study overall: Sample material is recorded as cDNA or gDNA derived from T cells, B-cell-depleted T cells, or PBMCs.

How the authors handled the data: Nucleated cell counts were estimated from reference gene primer amplification. Data came from immunoSEQ multiplex PCR; TCRdb stores just in-frame clones and leaves some out. V, J and clone size are taken as reported in that table, and D and trimming were inferred from the DNA itself. Here the sample spans tens of thousands of clones, 82% being singletons. The germline V gene encodes CDR1 GTSNPN and CDR2 SVGIG (reference sequence). This CDR3 is 15 amino acids long. The V segment lost 3 bases and the J segment 7 bases; nucleotides outside the gene matches: 7. The chain combines TRBV30 with TRBJ1-6; 9 positions match TRBD1. The sequencing input was peripheral blood. The TCR was taken from an older woman with acute or convalescent COVID-19. The CDR3 coding sequence is TGTGCCTGGAGGGCGGGACAGGGAGGGAATTCACCCCTCCACTTT. Its translation: CAWRAGQGGNSPLHF.